This TCR beta chain was retrieved from a study of T-cell reconstitution after alpha-beta-depleted transplantation in children. This clonotype was seen ten or more times. What it binds is not known. Study results and caveats: A year post-transplant, T-cell counts and diversity derived mostly from newly produced T cells.

Unique molecular identifiers were used in preparing the TCRbeta library. TCRdb itself ran the PCR reads through MiXCR, one entry per CDR3 protein. This table has under 35,000 distinct CDR3 sequences, roughly 6% appearing once. The CDR3 sequence is 17 residues long. With V trimmed by 4 bases and J by 1 base, 11 bases remained unmatched. Germline V lookup: CDR1 MNHEY, CDR2 SMNVEV (reference sequence). The chain couples TRBV27 to TRBJ1-2; 8 bases fit TRBD1. The TCR comes from a male patient younger than 18 who had a stem cell transplant for acute myeloid leukemia, so the T cells may come from the graft donor. The material sequenced was PBMCs, mostly from graft donor cells, taken 180 days after TCRalphabeta/CD19-depleted stem cell transplant. The CDR3 DNA is TGTGCCAGCAGTTCCCTTACCGGGACAGGCTTTAACTATGGCTACACCTTC. Its protein is CASSSLTGTGFNYGYTF.